This T cell receptor beta chain appears in the sequencing data of a study of a mutant IDH1 vaccine in newly diagnosed glioma. Study context: Averaging around 42 years of age, treated patients were about 60% male and 37.5% female.

Note on this clone: Its specificity is unknown.

Study-level results: Vaccine-induced immune responses were detected in roughly 93% of patients.

Time point given: baseline, week 1 (first vaccination visit). Described treatment: pre-vaccination baseline after standard-of-care therapy. Donors' newly diagnosed IDH1-mutant WHO grade 3 or 4 astrocytomas lacked nuclear ATRX. The CDR3 has 15 residues. The junction had 4 bases not matched to a gene; V was cut back by 1 base and J by 1 base. Germline V CDR1 and CDR2: SGHRS, YFSETQ. Profiled with immunoSEQ multiplex PCR; TCRdb holds only in-frame clones, not every one. The table shows tens of thousands of clones, with just over 85% occurring only once. The genes are TRBV5-1 and TRBJ2-5; 7 nucleotides agree with TRBD2. The clonotype comes from a man aged 35-49 years with glioma. Sequenced here: PBMCs, sampled from a glioma patient treated with radiotherapy, temozolomide or both. The DNA for the CDR3 is TGCGCCAGCAGCTTGAGCGGGACCCGCCAAGAGACCCAGTACTTC. Protein product: CASSLSGTRQETQYF.